Listed below are T cell receptor beta chains from one sample, sequenced in a study of T cells in localized non-small cell lung cancer. Here immunoSEQ multiplex PCR was the method, and the copy in TCRdb shows in-frame clones only, minus some. The sample yields 33,000 or so clones, around 79% seen once. This material consisted of peripheral blood, taken before any cancer treatment. All receptors come from a male donor older than 55 with stage III squamous cell lung carcinoma. Each CDR3 is given with its conserved first and last residue. A D gene is named only where the DNA matches it firmly. Rows give clone size only sometimes, using once, few, many, or a class for an expanded clone.

d_call: TRBD1
j_call: TRBJ2-2
clone_size: -
v_call: TRBV9
cdr3_nt: TGTGCCAGCAGCGTAGTAGGGACAGGGCCCACCGGGGAGCTGTTTTTT
cdr3_aa: CASSVVGTGPTGELFF

d_call: -
j_call: TRBJ2-2
clone_size: -
v_call: TRBV5-4
cdr3_nt: TGTGCCAGCAGCTTGAAGGGGGTCGGGGAGCTGTTTTTT
cdr3_aa: CASSLKGVGELFF

d_call: TRBD2
j_call: TRBJ2-3
clone_size: -
v_call: TRBV5-1
cdr3_nt: TGCGCCAGCAGCAGGGGACTAGCATCTAGCACAGATACGCAGTATTTT
cdr3_aa: CASSRGLASSTDTQYF

d_call: -
j_call: TRBJ1-2
clone_size: -
v_call: TRBV7-6
cdr3_nt: TGTGCCAGCAGCCTAGCCGGGGCCTTATATGGCTACACCTTC
cdr3_aa: CASSLAGALYGYTF

d_call: TRBD1
j_call: TRBJ1-6
clone_size: few
v_call: TRBV11-2
cdr3_nt: TGTGCCAGCAGCTTACTACAGGGGGCCCTTAATTCACCCCTCCACTTT
cdr3_aa: CASSLLQGALNSPLHF

d_call: -
j_call: TRBJ2-1
clone_size: -
v_call: TRBV5-8
cdr3_nt: TGTGCCAGCAGCTTGGCCTGGTCGACTGAGCAGTTCTTC
cdr3_aa: CASSLAWSTEQFF

d_call: -
j_call: TRBJ2-3
clone_size: once
v_call: TRBV18
cdr3_nt: TGTGCCAGCTCACCACTGCAGGGAAGCACAGATACGCAGTATTTT
cdr3_aa: CASSPLQGSTDTQYF

d_call: -
j_call: TRBJ2-1
clone_size: -
v_call: TRBV10-3
cdr3_nt: TGTGCTTCGTCAGGGGTGTCCTACAATGAGCAGTTCTTC
cdr3_aa: CASSGVSYNEQFF

d_call: -
j_call: TRBJ2-1
clone_size: -
v_call: TRBV5-8
cdr3_nt: TGTGCCAGCAGCTTCCCTCTAACAGGCTACAATGAGCAGTTCTTC
cdr3_aa: CASSFPLTGYNEQFF

d_call: -
j_call: TRBJ2-3
clone_size: few
v_call: TRBV5-1
cdr3_nt: TGCGCCAGCAGCTCCGGATATCCTAGCACAGATACGCAGTATTTT
cdr3_aa: CASSSGYPSTDTQYF

d_call: -
j_call: TRBJ2-6
clone_size: -
v_call: TRBV5-4
cdr3_nt: TGTGCCAGCGCACAACCCAGGGTAGGCTCTGGGGCCAACGTCCTGACTTTC
cdr3_aa: CASAQPRVGSGANVLTF

d_call: -
j_call: TRBJ2-6
clone_size: -
v_call: TRBV4-1
cdr3_nt: TGCGCCAGCAGCCAGGACCGGGACACCCCCTCGAGGGCCAACGTCCTGACTTTC
cdr3_aa: CASSQDRDTPSRANVLTF

d_call: TRBD1
j_call: TRBJ2-1
clone_size: -
v_call: TRBV5-1
cdr3_nt: TGCGCCAGCAGCTTGCAAGGGGGCCTCCCCAACAATGAGCAGTTCTTC
cdr3_aa: CASSLQGGLPNNEQFF

d_call: -
j_call: TRBJ2-5
clone_size: -
v_call: TRBV5-1
cdr3_nt: TGCGCCAGCAGCCGCACGGGTACCGGGGAGACCCAGTACTTC
cdr3_aa: CASSRTGTGETQYF

d_call: -
j_call: TRBJ2-7
clone_size: -
v_call: TRBV6-6
cdr3_nt: TGTGCCAGCAGTTCCAGGGCCTACGAGCAGTACTTC
cdr3_aa: CASSSRAYEQYF

d_call: TRBD1
j_call: TRBJ2-2
clone_size: few
v_call: TRBV27
cdr3_nt: TGTGCCAGCAGTTTACGGACAGGGGCCTGGGGCGGGGAGCTGTTTTTT
cdr3_aa: CASSLRTGAWGGELFF

d_call: -
j_call: TRBJ1-6
clone_size: once
v_call: TRBV5-5
cdr3_nt: TGTGCCAGCAGCTGGGGGGGAAGCTCCTATAATTCACCCCTCCACTTT
cdr3_aa: CASSWGGSSYNSPLHF

d_call: TRBD1
j_call: TRBJ1-1
clone_size: once
v_call: TRBV2
cdr3_nt: TGTGCCAGGGGACAGCCGAACACTGAAGCTTTCTTT
cdr3_aa: CARGQPNTEAFF

d_call: -
j_call: TRBJ2-7
clone_size: -
v_call: TRBV5-8
cdr3_nt: TGTGCCAGCAGCTTCCCACCACGCTACGAGCAGTACTTC
cdr3_aa: CASSFPPRYEQYF

d_call: TRBD1
j_call: TRBJ1-2
clone_size: -
v_call: TRBV6-8
cdr3_nt: TGTGCCAGCAGTTACTCCGGGACAGGGCTCTATGGCTACACCTTC
cdr3_aa: CASSYSGTGLYGYTF

d_call: -
j_call: TRBJ2-1
clone_size: -
v_call: TRBV5-1
cdr3_nt: TGCGCCAGCAGCCAGGGGGGGTCTCTCAATGAGCAGTTCTTC
cdr3_aa: CASSQGGSLNEQFF

d_call: -
j_call: TRBJ2-1
clone_size: once
v_call: TRBV6-1
cdr3_nt: TGTGCCAGCAGTGAAATTTTCGGACAGCGCGCCAATGAGCAGTTCTTC
cdr3_aa: CASSEIFGQRANEQFF